Listed below are T cell receptor beta chains from one sample, sequenced in a study of shared clonotypes between healthy human individuals. Sequenced by immunoSEQ multiplex PCR; TCRdb stores in-frame clones only, minus some. The sample has over 2 million clones, around 92% seen once; the top ten hold approximately 0.41%. The source material was naive CD4+ T cells from PBMCs. The receptors were gathered from a man aged 18 to 29 in good health. Some clones in this sample may be carry-over from other donors' samples. The CDR3 runs from the conserved cysteine through the conserved F or W. D genes are given only for firm matches. Clone size is stated in some rows and not others, as once, few, many or a class when expanded.

clone size	J gene	D gene	V gene	CDR3 DNA	CDR3 protein
NA	TRBJ1-1	NA	TRBV30	TGTGCCTGGACAAGATTGAACACTGAAGCTTTCTTT	CAWTRLNTEAFF
NA	TRBJ2-1	NA	TRBV6-6	TGTGCCAGCAGTATACGTCTAACCTACAATGAGCAGTTCTTC	CASSIRLTYNEQFF
NA	TRBJ2-7	TRBD2	TRBV4-2	TGTGCCAGCAGCTTTGGATCAGCGGGAGCCGGGTACGAGCAGTACTTC	CASSFGSAGAGYEQYF
NA	TRBJ2-1	TRBD2	TRBV28	TGTGCCAGCAGACCGGCTAGCGGGTCTAGCGACAATGAGCAGTTCTTC	CASRPASGSSDNEQFF
NA	TRBJ2-1	TRBD2	TRBV27	TGTGCCAGCAGTTTAGGACTAGCGGGAGCTTCACTCGCTGAGCAGTTCTTC	CASSLGLAGASLAEQFF
once	TRBJ2-6	NA	TRBV11-2	TGTGCCAGCAGCCCCGGGCCAGTATACTCTGGGGCCAACGTCCTGACTTTC	CASSPGPVYSGANVLTF
NA	TRBJ2-5	NA	TRBV5-8	TGTGCCAGCAGCGTAGGACAACACCAAGAGACCCAGTACTTC	CASSVGQHQETQYF
NA	TRBJ2-5	TRBD1	TRBV18	TGTGCCAGCTCACCACCCCGAGGGGGCGAGGAGACCCAGTACTTC	CASSPPRGGEETQYF
NA	TRBJ2-7	NA	TRBV6-5	TGTGCCAGCAGTTCCCATTACGAGCAGTACTTC	CASSSHYEQYF
NA	TRBJ2-1	TRBD2	TRBV18	TGTGCCAGCTCACCTCTCCTAGCGGGTGAGCAGTTCTTC	CASSPLLAGEQFF
NA	TRBJ2-1	NA	TRBV9	TGTGCCAGCAGCCCCCTTGCCCTTTACAATGAGCAGTTCTTC	CASSPLALYNEQFF
NA	TRBJ1-1	NA	TRBV19	TGTGCCAGTAGTATAGGGCCAGGGGCCCCACAAGCTTTCTTT	CASSIGPGAPQAFF
once	TRBJ2-1	NA	TRBV29-1	TGCAGCGTTGGGAGCGGCTTCTCCTACAATGAGCAGTTCTTC	CSVGSGFSYNEQFF
once	TRBJ1-2	TRBD1	TRBV5-6	TGTGCCAGCAGCCCGGACAGGACCTATGGCTACACCTTC	CASSPDRTYGYTF
NA	TRBJ1-2	NA	TRBV15	TGTGCCACCAGCAGAGATACGGTAGCCACCTATGGCTACACCTTC	CATSRDTVATYGYTF
once	TRBJ2-7	TRBD1	TRBV30	TGTGCCTGGAGTTCTTCACAGGGGGGCCGCTACGAGCAGTACTTC	CAWSSSQGGRYEQYF
NA	TRBJ2-3	TRBD2	TRBV15	TGTGCCACCAGCAGAGGAGGGACTAGCGGCAGGGATACGCAGTATTTT	CATSRGGTSGRDTQYF
NA	TRBJ2-7	NA	TRBV5-1	TGCGCCAGCAGCTTTGCAGGGCACGAGCAGTACTTC	CASSFAGHEQYF
NA	TRBJ2-2	TRBD1	TRBV6-5	TGTGCCAGCAACAGGGGGCCGAACACCGGGGAGCTGTTTTTT	CASNRGPNTGELFF
NA	TRBJ2-3	NA	TRBV28	TGTGCCAGCAGTCCTTACGGGGAGCTGCGCACAGATACGCAGTATTTT	CASSPYGELRTDTQYF
NA	TRBJ1-1	NA	TRBV21-1	TGTGCCAGCACCAGACAGGGAAACACTGAAGCTTTCTTT	CASTRQGNTEAFF
NA	TRBJ2-2	TRBD2	TRBV28	TGTGCCAGCAGTTTATATAGAGGTCGGGGCGGGAGTCCCGGGGAGCTGTTTTTT	CASSLYRGRGGSPGELFF
NA	TRBJ2-1	TRBD2	TRBV5-1	TGCGCCAGCAGCCAGTTAGCGGGAGGTCACTACAATGAGCAGTTCTTC	CASSQLAGGHYNEQFF
NA	TRBJ2-1	TRBD2	TRBV5-1	TGCGCCAGCAGCTACGGACTAGCGCTGTTCAATGAGCAGTTCTTC	CASSYGLALFNEQFF
once	TRBJ1-3	NA	TRBV28	TGTGCCAGCAGTTCTTTGATGTCGAGCTCTGGAAACACCATATATTTT	CASSSLMSSSGNTIYF
NA	TRBJ2-7	TRBD1	TRBV6-5	TGTGCCAGCAGTTCGTCGACAGGGAATACCTACGAGCAGTACTTC	CASSSSTGNTYEQYF
NA	TRBJ2-5	NA	TRBV7-8	TGTGCCAGCAGCCCGACGGGGGTGCAAGAGACCCAGTACTTC	CASSPTGVQETQYF
once	TRBJ2-5	NA	TRBV4-1	TGCGCCAGCAGCCGTCGGGGCAACCAAGAGACCCAGTACTTC	CASSRRGNQETQYF
NA	TRBJ2-7	NA	TRBV4-3	TGCGCCAGCAGCCAGACCATGTACTACGAGCAGTACTTC	CASSQTMYYEQYF
NA	TRBJ2-7	TRBD2	TRBV5-1	TGCGCCAGCAGCTTGGCCGCCCCTCGGCTAGCGGGTCCCTCCTACGAGCAGTACTTC	CASSLAAPRLAGPSYEQYF
once	TRBJ2-3	NA	TRBV28	TGTGCCGCATCCAGGTCATTAAGCACAGATACGCAGTATTTT	CAASRSLSTDTQYF
NA	TRBJ1-1	NA	TRBV6-4	TGTGCCAGCAGTGACGACCCCCAGGGGAGGGCTGAAGCTTTCTTT	CASSDDPQGRAEAFF
NA	TRBJ2-1	NA	TRBV10-2	TGCGCCAGCAGTGAGGGACTATCCTACAATGAGCAGTTCTTC	CASSEGLSYNEQFF
NA	TRBJ2-2	NA	TRBV5-4	TGTGCCAGCAGGAGGGACACCGGGGAGCTGTTTTTT	CASRRDTGELFF
NA	TRBJ2-7	NA	TRBV5-4	TGTGCCAGCAGCGCCCGGACCCCGGACTACGAGCAGTACTTC	CASSARTPDYEQYF
NA	TRBJ2-2	TRBD1	TRBV28	TGTGCCAGCAGTTTTAGGGACAGCTATACCGGGGAGCTGTTTTTT	CASSFRDSYTGELFF
NA	TRBJ2-1	NA	TRBV7-9	TGTGCCAGCAGCTTAGGTTCTCTCCTCTCCTACAATGAGCAGTTCTTC	CASSLGSLLSYNEQFF
NA	TRBJ2-5	NA	TRBV28	TGTGCCAGCAGTTTCTTGGGACAAACGGGGAAAGAGACCCAGTACTTC	CASSFLGQTGKETQYF
once	TRBJ2-5	NA	TRBV29-1	TGCAGCGTTGAGGTGCGGGAGACCCAGTACTTC	CSVEVRETQYF
NA	TRBJ2-7	NA	TRBV28	TGTGCCACCCACAAGGGGGGGGCGCGAGGATTTGGCGAGCAGTACTTC	CATHKGGARGFGEQYF
NA	TRBJ1-2	TRBD1	TRBV29-1	TGCAGCGCTGAACTCCGACAGGGTTACGGCTACACCTTC	CSAELRQGYGYTF
NA	TRBJ2-5	NA	TRBV28	TGTGCCAGCAGTCCGTTCAGGCAGTGGGAGACCCAGTACTTC	CASSPFRQWETQYF
NA	TRBJ1-3	NA	TRBV11-2	TGTGCCAGCAGCTTAGTACCAGGGACTTCCTCTGGAAACACCATATATTTT	CASSLVPGTSSGNTIYF
NA	TRBJ2-7	NA	TRBV5-1	TGCGCCAGCAGCTTGGCAGGATCGGGGTCCTACGAGCAGTACTTC	CASSLAGSGSYEQYF